This passage covers 9 T cell receptor beta chains from one sample sequenced in a study of CD8+ T cells in alopecia areata (dated by TCRdb to the late 2010s). The library was prepared using the immunoSEQ multiplex PCR assay. For TCR sequencing, RNA was extracted from every sample and reverse transcribed into cDNA to serve as template. What TCRdb holds here is the immuneACCESS table cut down to in-frame rearrangements. Part of the clones is not present; checked against another copy, under half of the missing clones reflect an unresolved V gene, and the others are unexplained. The sample profile shows approximately 99,000 clones; about 60% of them were found once. About 23% of the sample rests with the top ten. What was sequenced was NKG2D-low CD8+ T cells sorted from blood. According to the study, the label for this sample's cell subset or site signals: sorted CD8+ NKG2D-low blood T cells. The origin of the receptors is a human donor with alopecia areata.

This chain uses TRBV12-5 with TRBJ2-2, with D uncertain. CDR1 and CDR2 from the germline V gene are LGHNT and FRNRAP. The CDR3 runs to 15 residues. Trimming took off 5 bases at V and 3 bases at J, with 13 bases between the two ends. The CDR3 loop reads CASGQLLGDTGELFF. CDR3 DNA: TGTGCTAGTGGTCAGCTCCTTGGGGACACCGGGGAGCTGTTTTTT.

The rearrangement uses TRBV13 and TRBJ2-7, with a possible D match to TRBD1 (6 bases). Between the trimmed V and J ends, which lost 4 bases and 3 bases, there was a span of 13 bases. This CDR3 spans 14 amino acids. Germline V gene lookup returns CDR1 PRHDT and CDR2 FYEKMQ (reference sequence). The CDR3 sequence is CASSSNIQGYEQYF. The CDR3 DNA reads TGTGCCAGCAGCTCCAACATACAGGGCTACGAGCAGTACTTC. The full variable domain, with the rest looked up from reference TRBV13 and TRBJ2-7, is AAGVIQSPRHLIKEKRETATLKCYPIPRHDTVYWYQQGPGQDPQFLISFYEKMQSDKGSIPDRFSAQQFSDYHSELNMSSLELGDSALYFCASSSNIQGYEQYFGPGTRLTVT.

The chain has TRBV2 and TRBJ1-4; D is uncertain. Germline V gene sequence: CDR1 SNHLY, CDR2 FYNNEI. The CDR3 runs to 14 residues. V lost 1 base and J lost 4, with 7 bases in between. The CDR3 protein is CASSEGRINEKLFF. CDR3 nucleotides: TGTGCCAGCAGTGAAGGGCGAATTAATGAAAAACTGTTTTTT.

This clone came up a few times. This rearrangement joins TRBV5-1 to TRBJ2-1, with TRBD2 identical over 7 bases. Germline V lookup: CDR1 SGHRS, CDR2 YFSETQ. This CDR3 is built from 16 residues. The V and J ends lost 0 bases and 5 bases, in that order; junction bases with no gene match: 8. CDR3 amino acids: CASSLDRAGKNNEQFF. The CDR3 bases are TGCGCCAGCAGCTTGGACCGAGCGGGAAAAAACAATGAGCAGTTCTTC. Full variable domain (outside the CDR3, taken from reference TRBV5-1 and TRBJ2-1): KAGVTQTPRYLIKTRGQQVTLSCSPISGHRSVSWYQQTPGQGLQFLFEYFSETQRNKGNFPGRFSGRQFSNSRSEMNVSTLELGDSALYLCASSLDRAGKNNEQFFGPGTRLTVL.

The V gene is TRBV6-5, the J gene TRBJ1-1; D ambiguous. The CDR3 is 13 residues long. The V end was cut by 5 bases, the J end by 8 bases, with 15 bases between. Germline loops: CDR1 MNHEY, CDR2 SVGAGI. CDR3: CASSRYSREEAFF. CDR3 sequence (DNA): TGTGCCAGCAGTCGCTATAGCCGGGAGGAAGCTTTCTTT.

V gene TRBV6-1 combines with J gene TRBJ2-4; maybe TRBD1 (5 bases). V was pared by 4 bases and J by 8 bases, with 15 bases between. Per germline, CDR1 MNHNS and CDR2 SASEGT. The CDR3 loop spans 14 amino acids. CDR3 in amino acids: CASSGNRLLDIQYF. CDR3 coding DNA: TGTGCCAGCAGTGGGAACAGGCTTCTTGACATTCAGTACTTC.

V and J are TRBV2 and TRBJ2-7, with D maybe TRBD1 (6 bases). V was shortened by 2 bases and J by 2 bases, with 13 bases between the two germline ends. The CDR3 spans 15 residues. CDR1 and CDR2 (germline): SNHLY, FYNNEI. CDR3 residues: CASSELNRAAYEQYF. CDR3 DNA sequence: TGTGCCAGCAGTGAACTGAACAGGGCCGCCTACGAGCAGTACTTC.

This sequence joins TRBV2 and TRBJ2-2; D is unclear. Trimming cost V 1 base and J 6 bases, with 15 bases left between them. The CDR3 totals 16 residues. CDR1 is SNHLY, CDR2 FYNNEI, per germline. The CDR3 coding sequence is TGTGCCAGCAGTGAAGTCCCGTACTTAGGTTCCGGGGAGCTGTTTTTT. Translation gives CASSEVPYLGSGELFF.

The chain recombines TRBV23-1 with TRBJ2-7, with 12 bases aligning to TRBD1. TRBV23-1 is known as an ORF, though its function is uncertain. The CDR3 sequence is 15 residues long. V lost 4 bases to trimming and J lost 6 bases; unmatched junction nucleotides: 7. CDR3 region: CASSLTGQGASEQYF. Here the CDR3 DNA reads TGCGCCAGCAGTCTTACGGGACAGGGGGCTAGCGAGCAGTACTTC.